This entry is about one TCR beta chain. Patients were all untreated before their thyroid surgery. This sample is drawn from a study of metastatic and nonmetastatic thyroid tumors. About the research overall: A comparison of repertoires was made across blood and tumor or nodule tissue from malignant and benign thyroid patients.

TCRdb ran MiXCR on the PCR reads. The repertoire holds some 40,000 clones, with approximately 16% as singletons. Per the germline V gene, CDR1 is SGHTA and CDR2 is FQGTGA. V gave up 4 bases and J gave up 3 bases; unmatched junction bases: 13. The CDR3 extends over 17 amino acids. The sequencing sample was made of blood. The rearrangement uses TRBV7-3 and TRBJ2-3; 7 bases map to TRBD1. This receptor was obtained from a female donor with papillary thyroid cancer or a benign thyroid nodule (not recorded which). Some clones in this sample may be carry-over from other donors' samples. The CDR3 is CASSSVFRGYVTDTQYF. For the CDR3, the DNA is TGTGCCAGCAGCTCAGTCTTCAGGGGGTATGTGACAGATACGCAGTATTTT.